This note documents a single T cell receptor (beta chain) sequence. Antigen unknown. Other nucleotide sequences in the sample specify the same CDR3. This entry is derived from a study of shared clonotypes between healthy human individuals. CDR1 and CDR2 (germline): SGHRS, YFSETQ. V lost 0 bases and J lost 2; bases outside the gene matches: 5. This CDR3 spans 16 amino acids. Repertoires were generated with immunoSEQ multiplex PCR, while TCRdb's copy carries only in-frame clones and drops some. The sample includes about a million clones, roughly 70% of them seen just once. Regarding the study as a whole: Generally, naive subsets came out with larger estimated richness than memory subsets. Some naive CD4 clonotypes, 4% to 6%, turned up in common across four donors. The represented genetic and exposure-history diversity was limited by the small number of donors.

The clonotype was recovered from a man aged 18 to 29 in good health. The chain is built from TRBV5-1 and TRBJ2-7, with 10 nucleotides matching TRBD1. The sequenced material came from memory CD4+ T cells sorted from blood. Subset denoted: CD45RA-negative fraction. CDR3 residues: CASSLAVGQGAYEQYF. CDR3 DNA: TGCGCCAGCAGCTTGGCCGTTGGACAGGGGGCCTACGAGCAGTACTTC.